This TCR beta chain originates from a study of blood T cell repertoires in COVID-19. Study summary: The United States, Italy and Spain provided the acute and convalescent COVID-19 samples. PBMCs, B-cell-depleted T cells, or T cells were the source of the cDNA or gDNA that made up the material.

The V gene lost 10 bases and the J gene lost 5 bases, with 18 bases spanning the gap. In germline, CDR1 is SEHNR, CDR2 FQNEAQ (reference sequence). This CDR3 contains 14 residues. Authors' processing steps: Amplification of reference gene primers was used by the study to estimate nucleated cell counts. This table comes from immunoSEQ multiplex PCR, and its TCRdb copy is limited to in-frame clones, with some not included. V, J and clone size are those of that table, while D and trimming were read from the DNA. The table lists 11,000 or so clones, more than 65% of them singletons. What was sequenced was peripheral blood. The receptor was derived from a man aged 80 or over with acute or convalescent COVID-19. The V call is TRBV7-9, the J call TRBJ2-1; a possible D gene is TRBD2 (6 bases). The CDR3 loop is CATGQIAVNNEQFF. CDR3 sequence (DNA): TGTGCCACGGGGCAGATAGCGGTAAACAATGAGCAGTTCTTC.